This TCR beta chain was sequenced in a study of blood T cell repertoires in COVID-19. Authors' data handling: Amplifying reference gene primers gave estimates of nucleated cell counts. The repertoire was sequenced with immunoSEQ multiplex PCR; TCRdb's copy has only in-frame clones and lacks some. V and J calls plus clone size are reproduced from that table; the DNA served to infer D and trimming. The repertoire holds over 200,000 clones, with about 80% as singletons. V was pared by 5 bases and J by 5 bases, with 5 bases of the junction left unmatched. The CDR3 totals 16 residues. Germline V lookup: CDR1 MNHEY, CDR2 SVGEGT. The cohort comprised adults aged 18 to 89 years residing in about two dozen US areas. Participants were placed into cohorts based on the clinical history they reported.

The sequenced sample consisted of PBMCs or T cells enriched from blood (not recorded which). The sequence was collected from a man between 60 and 75 years old who had recovered from COVID-19. V gene TRBV6-2 or TRBV6-3 combines with J gene TRBJ2-1; 14 positions agree with TRBD2. The DNA for the CDR3 is TGTGCCAGCAGTGATGGACTAGCGGGGGGTAACAATGAGCAGTTCTTC. Its translation: CASSDGLAGGNNEQFF.